This T cell receptor (beta chain) was sequenced for a study of T cell changes during pregnancy in multiple sclerosis. The V gene's germline CDR1 is ENHRY and CDR2 SYGVKD. This CDR3 comprises 17 residues. The V gene end was trimmed by 2 bases and the J gene end by 2 bases; junction bases not matched to a gene: 6. Repertoires were generated with immunoSEQ multiplex PCR, while TCRdb's copy carries only in-frame clones and drops some. Of 85,000 to 130,000 clones in the sample, roughly 92% are singletons; the top ten hold approximately 1.2%. The TCR sequence derives from a female donor with multiple sclerosis, enrolled in a pregnancy study. The chain is built from TRBV10-3 and TRBJ2-2; 9 bases line up with TRBD2. Sample: peripheral blood, taken in the second trimester of pregnancy. Here the CDR3 reads CAISEAPSGANTGELFF. The CDR3 nucleotides are TGTGCCATCAGTGAGGCGCCTAGCGGGGCTAACACCGGGGAGCTGTTTTTT.